This entry describes one TCR beta chain. Its antigen is currently unknown. A single base separates this from a much larger clone, so it may be a read error. RNA was extracted from whole blood without cell sorting, alongside germline DNA. The sample originates from a study of tumor-infiltrating lymphocytes in primary liver carcinoma. Looking at the study overall: Resection treated the patients' primary liver carcinoma. Male and female patients aged 30 to 69 years made up the cohort. In every tissue type, samples returned a similar yield of roughly 3.65 to 7.13 million productive TCRbeta reads. Study-level findings and limits: Pairs comparing tumor with adjacent tissue or blood overlapped less than pairs drawn from tumor regions.

A constant-region primer served to make TCR beta cDNA from approximately 490 ng total RNA. Libraries covering TCR beta were generated through three nested multiplex PCR rounds (using a slightly modified ARM-PCR). For around 10 cycles apiece, the opening two PCR rounds ran with TRBV1-TRBV30 forward primers and a C-beta reverse primer. TCRdb called the multiplex PCR reads again in MiXCR, with one record for every CDR3 protein. In the table there are about 320,000 distinct CDR3 sequences, less than 75% of which are singletons. There are 17 residues in the CDR3. Germline V gene sequence: CDR1 LGHNA, CDR2 YNFKEQ. V was trimmed by 2 bases and J by 0 bases, leaving 14 bases between them.

The source of this sequence is a man aged 35 to 55 with primary liver carcinoma and hepatitis B virus infection. This sequence joins TRBV4-2 and TRBJ1-3; TRBD1 might be the D (5 bases). Material: peripheral blood. CDR3 in DNA: TGTGCCAGCAGCCAAATGGGCGGTAGGGGCTCTGGAAACACCATATATTTT. Protein product: CASSQMGGRGSGNTIYF.